These 29 T cell receptor beta chains came from one sample sequenced in a study of blood T cells in healthy people across ages. Through a sample-barcoded 5' primer and a J-beta primer mix, a second PCR was run for roughly 7 to 11 cycles. TCRdb called the 5' RACE reads again in MiXCR, with one record for every CDR3 protein. The sample yields around 1,900,000 distinct CDR3 sequences, about 39% seen once. Sample: blood. These receptors came from a human donor in good health.

V is TRBV14 and J is TRBJ1-6, with D possibly matching TRBD1 (5 bases). This CDR3 is 19 amino acids long. Trimming shortened V by 0 bases and J by 0 bases, and 15 bases separated the two germline ends. CDR1 is SGHDN, CDR2 FVKESK, per germline. The CDR3 protein is CASSQDRYEGSSYNSPLHF. The DNA of the CDR3 is TGTGCCAGCAGCCAAGATCGTTATGAGGGGAGCTCCTATAATTCACCCCTCCACTTT.

The chain carries TRBV20-1 and TRBJ2-7; 10 bases are shared with TRBD2. The DNA end is a closer match to TRBJ2-5, so the J assignment may be wrong. This CDR3 spans 16 amino acids. The germline gives CDR1 DFQATT, CDR2 SNEGSKA (reference sequence). The CDR3 DNA is TGCAGTGTTCAGGGGATAGCGGGGGGAAGGAAGGAGACCCAGTACTTC. Protein product: CSVQGIAGGRKETQYF.

This clonotype was counted only a few times. This clone may be a read error of a much larger clone one base away. The chain is built from TRBV10-3 and TRBJ2-1; TRBD2 agrees at 7 bases. Germline V gene sequence: CDR1 ENHRY, CDR2 SYGVKD. The CDR3 extends over 15 amino acids. Trimming removed 3 bases from V and 8 bases from J; junction bases left unmatched: 10. The CDR3 loop is CAISDSGRGGDEQFF. For the CDR3, the DNA is TGTGCCATCAGTGACTCCGGTAGGGGAGGGGATGAGCAGTTCTTC.

V gene TRBV7-3 combines with J gene TRBJ1-4; D not certain. Trimming removed 1 base at V and 7 bases at J, with 13 bases between. This CDR3 is built from 15 residues. Germline V CDR1 and CDR2: SGHTA, FQGTGA. The CDR3 DNA is TGTGCCAGCAGCTTAAGACCGACCGGTGGTGAAAAACTGTTTTTT. This encodes CASSLRPTGGEKLFF.

The V gene is TRBV12-3 or TRBV12-4, the J gene TRBJ1-5; D unclear. Trimming shortened V by 6 bases and J by 4 bases, and 10 bases separated the two germline ends. This CDR3 has 13 amino acids. CDR3: CASSHIGNQPQHF. The CDR3, as DNA: TGTGCCAGCAGCCACATCGGGAATCAGCCCCAGCATTTT.

This clonotype was counted between two and nine times. CDR3 sequence reads: CASSHLPGIGNEQFF. In DNA form, the CDR3 reads TGTGCCAGCAGCCATCTTCCGGGAATAGGCAATGAGCAGTTCTTC. The gene calls are TRBV7-9 and TRBJ2-1; weak D call: TRBD2 (5 bases). With 5 bases removed from V and 6 bases from J, the gap between germline ends came to 17 bases. CDR1 and CDR2 (germline): SEHNR, FQNEAQ (reference sequence). The CDR3 extends over 15 amino acids.

This chain links TRBV4-3 with TRBJ2-7; the D call may be TRBD1 or TRBD2 (5 bases each). The CDR3 contains 13 residues. CDR1 is LGHNA, CDR2 YSLEER, per germline. The V end was cut by 11 bases, the J end by 3 bases, with 17 bases between. CDR3 DNA sequence: TGCGCCTCATCCACCGGGGCCAACTACGAGCAGTACTTC. This encodes CASSTGANYEQYF.

V usage is TRBV2 and J usage is TRBJ2-3; weak D call: TRBD1 (6 bases). Germline V gives CDR1 SNHLY, CDR2 FYNNEI. This CDR3 contains 12 residues. Between the trimmed V and J ends, which lost 7 bases and 11 bases, there was a span of 16 bases. The CDR3 region has the DNA TGTGCCAGCAAGGGGGACGAGCTCGTGCAGTATTTT. This gives the protein CASKGDELVQYF.

The rearrangement joins TRBV11-2 to TRBJ2-5; D is undetermined. Matching the DNA end better, TRBJ2-7 makes the J call doubtful. From germline, CDR1 is SGHAT and CDR2 FQNNGV. This CDR3 has 13 residues. The CDR3 DNA is TGTGCCAGCAGCTTAGAAAACATCTACGAGCAGTACTTC. It encodes CASSLENIYEQYF.

This chain links TRBV3-1 with TRBJ2-7; 11 bases line up with TRBD2. The CDR3 spans 18 residues. With 0 bases clipped from V and 2 bases from J, the junction kept 9 bases outside the gene matches. Germline V gene lookup returns CDR1 LGHDT and CDR2 YNNKEL (reference sequence). CDR3 loop: CASSQESLAGGNTYEQYF. The CDR3, as DNA: TGTGCCAGCAGCCAAGAGTCCCTAGCGGGGGGCAATACCTACGAGCAGTACTTC.

The gene calls are TRBV7-2 and TRBJ1-2, with D unclear. This CDR3 spans 15 amino acids. Germline CDR1 and CDR2: SGHTA and FQGNSA. V dropped 3 bases and J dropped 2 bases, with 13 bases sitting between them. CDR3 protein: CASSLEVARNYGYTF. The DNA of the CDR3 is TGTGCCAGCAGCTTGGAGGTGGCCAGGAACTATGGCTACACCTTC. The variable domain in full, completed from reference TRBV7-2 and TRBJ1-2, reads GAGVSQSPSNKVTEKGKDVELRCDPISGHTALYWYRQSLGQGLEFLIYFQGNSAPDKSGLPSDRFSAERTGGSVSTLTIQRTQQEDSAVYLCASSLEVARNYGYTFGSGTRLTVV.

Only a few counts were recorded for this clonotype. This chain links TRBV29-1 with TRBJ1-2, with TRBD1 as a possible D gene (5 bases). CDR3 size: 11 residues. V was cut by 6 bases and J by 8 bases, with 13 bases left in between. CDR1 is SQVTM, CDR2 ANQGSEA, per germline. The CDR3 protein is CSVGKGRGYTF. DNA for the CDR3: TGCAGCGTCGGTAAGGGGCGCGGCTACACCTTC.

This rearrangement joins TRBV25-1 to TRBJ2-1; tentatively, D is TRBD2 (5 bases). Germline V gives CDR1 MGHDK, CDR2 SYGVNS. This CDR3 has 14 residues. With 1 base removed from V and 4 bases from J, the gap between germline ends came to 8 bases. The CDR3 nucleotides are TGTGCCAGCAGTGAATTAGGAGGTTACAATGAGCAGTTCTTC. Amino acid sequence: CASSELGGYNEQFF. Using reference TRBV25-1 and TRBJ2-1 for the parts outside the CDR3, the full variable domain is EADIYQTPRYLVIGTGKKITLECSQTMGHDKMYWYQQDPGMELHLIHYSYGVNSTEKGDLSSESTVSRIRTEHFPLTLESARPSHTSQYLCASSELGGYNEQFFGPGTRLTVL.

The V call is TRBV18, the J call TRBJ1-1; TRBD1 aligns across 7 bases. V shed 7 bases, J shed 0 bases, and the junction held 2 bases outside the gene matches. This CDR3 region has 13 residues. From germline, CDR1 is KGHSH and CDR2 LQKENI. CDR3 protein: CASLQGLNTEAFF. The CDR3 DNA follows: TGTGCCAGCTTACAGGGGCTGAACACTGAAGCTTTCTTT. Complete variable domain (other parts from reference TRBV18 and TRBJ1-1): NAGVMQNPRHLVRRRGQEARLRCSPMKGHSHVYWYRQLPEEGLKFMVYLQKENIIDESGMPKERFSAEFPKEGPSILRIQQVVRGDSAAYFCASLQGLNTEAFFGQGTRLTVV.

Only one count was recorded for this clonotype. The V and J genes are TRBV20-1 and TRBJ1-1; weak D call: TRBD1 (5 bases). The CDR3 extends over 17 amino acids. Between the trimmed V and J ends, which lost 0 bases and 7 bases, there was a span of 24 bases. CDR1 DFQATT and CDR2 SNEGSKA come from the germline V gene (reference sequence). The CDR3 here is CSAREFVGELWGDEAFF. The DNA of the CDR3 is TGCAGTGCTAGAGAGTTTGTGGGGGAATTGTGGGGGGATGAAGCTTTCTTT.

This chain connects TRBV24-1 to TRBJ2-1; maybe TRBD1 (7 bases). With 3 bases removed from V and 9 bases from J, the gap between germline ends came to 17 bases. This CDR3 comprises 15 residues. Germline V CDR1 and CDR2: KGHDR, SFDVKD. The CDR3, as DNA: TGTGCCACCAGTGATCGCCAGGGGGGATCGAGTGAGCAGTTCTTC. Amino acid sequence: CATSDRQGGSSEQFF.

This clonotype has a count of ten or more. This chain uses TRBV6-6 with TRBJ2-1, with a possible D match to TRBD2 (5 bases). Trimming left V 0 bases short and J 4 bases short, with 16 bases between. Germline-derived CDR1 and CDR2 are MNHNY and SVGAGI (reference sequence). This CDR3 region has 17 residues. The CDR3 sequence: CASSYSGTRGVYNEQFF. As DNA, the CDR3 is TGTGCCAGCAGTTACTCGGGTACTAGAGGAGTTTACAATGAGCAGTTCTTC.

This clonotype was detected a few times. CDR3 sequence reads: CASSSTHRDRGEYF. As DNA, the CDR3 is TGTGCCAGCAGCTCAACCCATCGGGACAGGGGAGAGTACTTC. The J gene is TRBJ2-4, the V gene TRBV7-9; TRBD1 aligns across 10 bases. V lost 4 bases to trimming and J lost 14 bases; unmatched junction nucleotides: 11. The CDR3 totals 14 residues. Looked up from germline, CDR1 is SEHNR and CDR2 is FQNEAQ (reference sequence).

A few counts support this clonotype. The CDR3 region is CASSLGAEGSYGYTF. CDR3 nucleotide sequence: TGTGCCAGCAGCTTAGGTGCAGAGGGCAGCTATGGCTACACCTTC. V and J are TRBV7-2 and TRBJ1-2; D remains unclear. V lost 1 base to trimming and J lost 4 bases, with 13 bases between them. CDR3 size: 15 residues. The V gene's germline CDR1 is SGHTA and CDR2 FQGNSA.

The J gene is TRBJ1-2, the V gene TRBV5-8; D uncertain. The ends were cut back, 4 bases at V and 0 bases at J, with 16 bases in the middle. Germline V gives CDR1 SGHTS, CDR2 YDEGEE. The CDR3 spans 16 residues. The CDR3 bases are TGTGCCAGCAGCAGCGAGAACGTGGAAGCTAACTATGGCTACACCTTC. Amino acids: CASSSENVEANYGYTF.

In this sample, this clonotype turned up a few times. The gene calls are TRBV4-3 and TRBJ1-4, with TRBD1 identical over 10 bases. V lost 0 bases, J lost 8 bases, and 9 bases stayed unmatched. The CDR3 covers 17 residues. Germline V lookup: CDR1 LGHNA, CDR2 YSLEER. CDR3 protein: CASSQEITGTGDEKLFF. As DNA, the CDR3 is TGCGCCAGCAGCCAAGAAATCACCGGGACAGGGGACGAAAAACTGTTTTTT.

This clonotype was found a few times. The chain has TRBV7-2 and TRBJ1-5, with a weak D call TRBD1 (5 bases). Trimming took 1 base from V and 2 from J, leaving 12 bases between them. The CDR3 loop spans 16 amino acids. The V gene's germline CDR1 is SGHTA and CDR2 FQGNSA. CDR3 in DNA: TGTGCCAGCAGCTTAGTTTGGGACTTCGGCAATCAGCCCCAGCATTTT. This translates into CASSLVWDFGNQPQHF.

V gene TRBV12-3 or TRBV12-4 combines with J gene TRBJ2-1; D not certain. CDR3 length: 15 amino acids. Between the trimmed V and J ends, which lost 3 bases and 0 bases, there was a span of 9 bases. CDR3 in amino acids: CASSFAPISYNEQFF. As DNA, the CDR3 is TGTGCCAGCAGTTTCGCACCTATCTCCTACAATGAGCAGTTCTTC.

The gene calls are TRBV5-1 and TRBJ2-2, with 9 bases that match TRBD1. Trimming at V came to 2 bases and at J to 4 bases, leaving 6 bases not matched to a gene. Looked up from germline, CDR1 is SGHRS and CDR2 is YFSETQ. This CDR3 is 16 amino acids long. CDR3 sequence (DNA): TGCGCCAGCAGCTTAGGACAGGGGTCAGCCACCGGGGAGCTGTTTTTT. Its protein product is CASSLGQGSATGELFF.

The chain links TRBV5-1 to TRBJ2-7, with 10 bases aligning to TRBD2. The germline gives CDR1 SGHRS, CDR2 YFSETQ. This CDR3 contains 15 residues. The trim removed 2 bases at V and 2 bases at J, leaving 4 bases unmatched. CDR3 loop: CASSFGLAEAYEQYF. CDR3 DNA sequence: TGCGCCAGCAGCTTTGGACTAGCGGAAGCCTACGAGCAGTACTTC.

This sequence joins TRBV28 and TRBJ1-3; unclear D gene. CDR3 length: 15 residues. Trimming took off 4 bases at V and 4 bases at J, with 14 bases between the two ends. CDR1 is MDHEN and CDR2 is SYDVKM in the germline V gene. This CDR3 reads CASSYRAVRGNTIYF. The CDR3 DNA is TGTGCCAGCAGTTACCGCGCAGTGAGAGGAAACACCATATATTTT.

Only a few counts were recorded for this clonotype. The J gene is TRBJ1-6, the V gene TRBV5-1; D may be TRBD1 (5 bases). The CDR3 contains 16 residues. Germline V gives CDR1 SGHRS, CDR2 YFSETQ. V dropped 4 bases and J dropped 8 bases, with 19 bases sitting between them. CDR3: CASSLDTSDIDSPLHF. The CDR3 nucleotides read TGCGCCAGCAGCCTGGACACGTCCGATATCGATTCACCCCTCCACTTT.

The chain links TRBV7-8 to TRBJ2-7; unclear D gene. Between the trimmed V and J ends, which lost 1 base and 3 bases, there was a span of 13 bases. The CDR3 runs to 15 residues. Germline V CDR1 and CDR2: SGHVS, FQNEAQ. This chain's CDR3 is CASSLETAAIYEQYF. The DNA of the CDR3 is TGTGCCAGCAGCTTAGAAACAGCAGCCATCTACGAGCAGTACTTC.

The chain employs TRBV20-1 and TRBJ2-3; 7 bases agree with TRBD1. The germline gives CDR1 DFQATT, CDR2 SNEGSKA (reference sequence). V was pared by 6 bases and J by 2 bases, with 11 bases of the junction left unmatched. The CDR3 consists of 15 residues. The CDR3: CSAPDRDSITDTQYF. The CDR3 DNA is TGCAGTGCCCCCGACCGGGACAGTATCACAGATACGCAGTATTTT.